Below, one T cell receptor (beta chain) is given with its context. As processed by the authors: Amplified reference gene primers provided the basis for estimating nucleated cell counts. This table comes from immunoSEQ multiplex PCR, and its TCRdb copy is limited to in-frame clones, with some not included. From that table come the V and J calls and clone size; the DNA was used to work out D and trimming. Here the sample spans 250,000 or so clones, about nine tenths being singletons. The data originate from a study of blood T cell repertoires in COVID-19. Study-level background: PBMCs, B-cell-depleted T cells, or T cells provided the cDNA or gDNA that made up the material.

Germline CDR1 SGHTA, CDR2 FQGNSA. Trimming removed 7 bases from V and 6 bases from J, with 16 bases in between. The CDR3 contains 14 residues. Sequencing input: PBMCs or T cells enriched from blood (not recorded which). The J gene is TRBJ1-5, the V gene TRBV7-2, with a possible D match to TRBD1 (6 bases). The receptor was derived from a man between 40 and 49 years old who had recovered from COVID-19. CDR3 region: CASTGGGPTQPQHF. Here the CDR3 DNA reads TGTGCCAGCACTGGGGGGGGGCCCACTCAGCCCCAGCATTTT.